The next 25 T cell receptor beta chains were all read from a single sample in a study of T cell changes during pregnancy in multiple sclerosis. TCRdb keeps only in-frame clones here, not all; method: immunoSEQ multiplex PCR. Of 30,000 to 40,000 clones in the sample, about 90% are singletons; the top ten hold around 3.3%. Material: CD8+ T cells from peripheral blood mononuclear cells, obtained in the third trimester of pregnancy. The receptors here all came from a female donor with multiple sclerosis, enrolled in a pregnancy study.

The chain has TRBV9 and TRBJ2-5; TRBD1 matches 7 bases. The DNA matches TRBJ2-7 better at its end, which makes the J call doubtful. Germline V gene sequence: CDR1 SGDLS, CDR2 YYNGEE. This CDR3 comprises 16 residues. CDR3 protein: CASSPSPGTANYEQYF. In nucleotides, the CDR3 is TGTGCCAGCAGCCCTAGCCCCGGGACAGCTAACTACGAGCAGTACTTC.

The chain links TRBV7-9 to TRBJ2-3, with 11 bases lining up with TRBD2. The CDR3 sequence is 16 residues long. Germline-derived CDR1 and CDR2 are SEHNR and FQNEAQ (reference sequence). The J segment lost 2 bases and the V segment lost 5 bases, leaving 6 bases of the junction unmatched. The CDR3, as DNA: TGTGCCAGCAGCCCTCATAGCGGGGGGGACACAGATACGCAGTATTTT. It specifies CASSPHSGGDTDTQYF.

The chain has TRBV5-6 and TRBJ1-5; 11 positions match TRBD1. The ends lost 3 bases at V and 5 bases at J; junction bases unmatched: 4. The CDR3 runs to 15 residues. Germline-derived CDR1 and CDR2 are SGHDT and YYEEEE. For the CDR3, the DNA is TGTGCCAGCAGCTACGGGACAGGGGGGGATCAGCCCCAGCATTTT. Encoded protein: CASSYGTGGDQPQHF.

V usage is TRBV27 and J usage is TRBJ2-5; 8 nucleotides align to TRBD2. This CDR3 region has 14 residues. Per germline, CDR1 MNHEY and CDR2 SMNVEV (reference sequence). V shed 2 bases and J 5 bases; nucleotides not matched to a gene: 4. DNA of the CDR3: TGTGCCAGCAGTTTAACCGGGGGGGCCGAGACCCAGTACTTC. Translation: CASSLTGGAETQYF.

The genes are TRBV7-9 and TRBJ1-1; TRBD1 matches 8 bases. The V gene end was trimmed by 6 bases and the J gene end by 1 base; junction bases not matched to a gene: 4. The CDR3 has 14 residues. Per the germline V gene, CDR1 is SEHNR and CDR2 is FQNEAQ (reference sequence). CDR3 sequence (DNA): TGTGCCAGCAGATGGGGACAGGAGAACACTGAAGCTTTCTTT. Translating it yields CASRWGQENTEAFF.

This clone was observed a single time. J is TRBJ2-7 and V is TRBV13; 7 bases are a match to TRBD1. The CDR3 length is 15 residues. Looked up from germline, CDR1 is PRHDT and CDR2 is FYEKMQ (reference sequence). Trimming removed 0 bases from V and 5 bases from J; junction bases left unmatched: 7. The CDR3 region is CASSLGLRQGNEQYF. The CDR3 nucleotides read TGTGCCAGCAGCTTAGGCCTTCGACAGGGTAACGAGCAGTACTTC. The full variable domain, rest sourced from reference TRBV13 and TRBJ2-7, is AAGVIQSPRHLIKEKRETATLKCYPIPRHDTVYWYQQGPGQDPQFLISFYEKMQSDKGSIPDRFSAQQFSDYHSELNMSSLELGDSALYFCASSLGLRQGNEQYFGPGTRLTVT.

By share of the sample, this clone is large. The chain carries TRBV10-3 and TRBJ2-7; D is uncertain. The length of the CDR3 is 13 residues. The V and J ends lost 4 bases and 3 bases respectively, with 10 bases between them. Germline V gives CDR1 ENHRY, CDR2 SYGVKD. CDR3 amino acids: CAISGQRNYEQYF. The CDR3 DNA reads TGTGCCATCAGTGGACAACGGAACTACGAGCAGTACTTC.

V is TRBV7-9 and J is TRBJ1-4, with 9 nucleotides matching TRBD1. The CDR3 contains 17 residues. V gave up 1 base and J gave up 6 bases; unmatched junction bases: 9. Germline-derived CDR1 and CDR2 are SEHNR and FQNEAQ (reference sequence). As DNA, the CDR3 is TGTGCCAGCAGCTTAGGGGGACAGGGATCGTTCTATGAAAAACTGTTTTTT. Residues: CASSLGGQGSFYEKLFF.

CDR3: CASSRWTGEAFF. DNA of the CDR3: TGTGCCAGCAGCAGGTGGACAGGGGAAGCTTTCTTT. This chain connects TRBV7-9 to TRBJ1-1, with 8 bases aligning to TRBD1. The V gene's germline CDR1 is SEHNR and CDR2 FQNEAQ (reference sequence). Germline trimming cut 5 bases from V and 8 bases from J; bases unmatched to any gene: 4. The CDR3 runs 12 residues.

CDR3 residues: CASSSPVGQNYNEQFF. In nucleotides, the CDR3 is TGTGCCAGCAGTTCGCCTGTTGGACAGAACTACAATGAGCAGTTCTTC. The rearrangement uses TRBV6-5 and TRBJ2-1; D may be TRBD1 (6 bases). This CDR3 spans 16 amino acids. Trimming removed 4 bases at V and 3 bases at J, with 16 bases between. Germline CDR1 is MNHEY and CDR2 is SVGAGI.

This chain links TRBV6-5 with TRBJ1-2; D is undetermined. Trimming took off 6 bases at V and 6 bases at J, with 14 bases between the two ends. The CDR3 is made up of 13 amino acids. The germline V gene encodes CDR1 MNHEY and CDR2 SVGAGI. The CDR3 here is CASRPNRVDGYTF. CDR3 in DNA: TGTGCCAGCAGGCCCAACCGGGTAGATGGCTACACCTTC.

Only one count was recorded for this clone. The CDR3 loop is CASSYGGAGDTQYF. CDR3 nucleotide sequence: TGCGCCAGCAGTTACGGGGGGGCGGGAGATACGCAGTATTTT. V usage is TRBV4-1 and J usage is TRBJ2-3; the match to TRBD2 covers 8 bases. This CDR3 has 14 amino acids. CDR1 is MGHRA, CDR2 YSYEKL, per germline. With 6 bases clipped from V and 5 bases from J, the junction kept 7 bases outside the gene matches.

The chain combines TRBV6-5 with TRBJ2-5, with a possible D match to TRBD2 (5 bases). The J call may be incorrect, as the DNA end agrees better with TRBJ2-7. This CDR3 is 14 amino acids long. Germline V gene lookup returns CDR1 MNHEY and CDR2 SVGAGI. CDR3 in amino acids: CASSYPGKTYEQYF. The DNA for the CDR3 is TGTGCCAGCAGTTACCCGGGGAAAACCTACGAGCAGTACTTC.

This clone has just a few counts. V gene TRBV9 combines with J gene TRBJ1-1; no clear D. The germline gives CDR1 SGDLS, CDR2 YYNGEE. V was trimmed by 6 bases and J by 11 bases, leaving 17 bases between them. This CDR3 comprises 12 residues. The CDR3 reads CASNKGSGEAFF. CDR3 nucleotides: TGTGCCAGCAACAAGGGTTCGGGAGAGGCTTTCTTT.

The CDR3 DNA sequence: TGTGCCAGCAGCCGGGACAGAGTTAAGAGTGAAGCTTTCTTT. It yields the protein CASSRDRVKSEAFF. The chain carries TRBV6-6 and TRBJ1-1; 7 bases line up with TRBD1. The CDR3 covers 14 residues. J was trimmed by 7 bases and V by 6 bases; bases with no gene match: 11. Germline CDR1 is MNHNY and CDR2 is SVGAGI (reference sequence).

V is TRBV6-5 and J is TRBJ2-7, with D perhaps matching TRBD1 (6 bases). Trimming shortened V by 2 bases and J by 2 bases, and 13 bases separated the two germline ends. Germline V lookup: CDR1 MNHEY, CDR2 SVGAGI. CDR3 length: 15 amino acids. The CDR3 protein is CASSYTTGFAYEQYF. As DNA, the CDR3 is TGTGCCAGCAGTTACACTACAGGGTTTGCCTACGAGCAGTACTTC.

The chain uses TRBV13 and TRBJ1-1; weak D call: TRBD1 (5 bases). Germline lookup yields CDR1 PRHDT and CDR2 FYEKMQ (reference sequence). The CDR3 totals 14 residues. V gave up 7 bases and J gave up 5 bases, with 17 bases separating them. CDR3 in amino acids: CASTLGGRQTEAFF. CDR3 in DNA: TGTGCCAGCACCCTCGGGGGTCGGCAGACTGAAGCTTTCTTT.

The chain joins TRBV11-2 to TRBJ2-1; TRBD2 agrees at 7 bases. Germline V gene data show CDR1 as SGHAT and CDR2 as FQNNGV. The CDR3 sequence is 16 residues long. The V segment lost 3 bases and the J segment 4 bases; nucleotides outside the gene matches: 9. The CDR3 here is CASSFWGGTDYNEQFF. Here the CDR3 DNA reads TGTGCCAGCAGCTTCTGGGGGGGAACCGATTACAATGAGCAGTTCTTC.

J is TRBJ2-6 and V is TRBV6-4, with a tentative D call TRBD2 (6 bases). With 0 bases removed from V and 0 bases from J, the gap between germline ends came to 6 bases. This CDR3 spans 16 amino acids. Germline V gene lookup returns CDR1 MRHNA and CDR2 SNTAGT. The CDR3: CASSDSGGSGANVLTF. The CDR3, as DNA: TGTGCCAGCAGTGACTCCGGGGGCTCTGGGGCCAACGTCCTGACTTTC.

The chain couples TRBV7-2 to TRBJ2-3; a possible D gene is TRBD1 (5 bases). V dropped 2 bases and J dropped 3 bases, with 15 bases sitting between them. Germline CDR1 is SGHTA and CDR2 is FQGNSA. The length of the CDR3 is 16 residues. The CDR3 spells CASSLSSGQKTDTQYF. CDR3 coding DNA: TGTGCCAGCAGCTTATCGTCAGGGCAGAAGACAGATACGCAGTATTTT.

This clone was recorded only once. The junction departs from the called germline gene at one end, perhaps through a read error. V is TRBV5-6 and J is TRBJ2-7; unclear D gene. Germline values: CDR1 SGHDT, CDR2 YYEEEE. The CDR3 has 13 residues. The CDR3 DNA reads as TGTGCCAGCAGTTTGGACGGCTCCTACGAGCAGTACTTC. Protein product: CASSLDGSYEQYF.

The chain joins TRBV19 to TRBJ1-1, with 7 positions matching TRBD1. The CDR3 has 13 residues. Germline trimming cut 9 bases from V and 0 bases from J; bases unmatched to any gene: 4. Germline V gene lookup returns CDR1 LNHDA and CDR2 SQIVND (reference sequence). DNA for the CDR3: TGTGCCAGCGGGACAGCTTTGAACACTGAAGCTTTCTTT. Protein product: CASGTALNTEAFF. The entire variable domain, with the rest obtained from reference TRBV19 and TRBJ1-1, is as follows: DGGITQSPKYLFRKEGQNVTLSCEQNLNHDAMYWYRQDPGQGLRLIYYSQIVNDFQKGDIAEGYSVSREKKESFPLTVTSAQKNPTAFYLCASGTALNTEAFFGQGTRLTVV.

The J gene is TRBJ2-7, the V gene TRBV30; TRBD1 matches at 10 bases. V lost 5 bases to trimming and J lost 4 bases; unmatched junction nucleotides: 5. Germline values: CDR1 GTSNPN, CDR2 SVGIG (reference sequence). CDR3 length: 13 residues. This CDR3 reads CAWAGTGAYEQYF. The DNA of the CDR3 is TGTGCCTGGGCCGGGACAGGGGCGTACGAGCAGTACTTC.

The rearrangement uses TRBV5-4 and TRBJ2-5; D gene uncertain. The CDR3 totals 12 residues. The germline V gene has CDR1 SGHNT and CDR2 YYREEE (reference sequence). Trimming removed 1 base from V and 5 bases from J, with 6 bases in between. This CDR3 is CASSLFGETQYF. The CDR3 DNA is TGTGCCAGCAGCTTGTTCGGGGAGACCCAGTACTTC.

The V and J genes are TRBV7-8 and TRBJ2-3; 9 bases map to TRBD2. CDR1 SGHVS and CDR2 FQNEAQ come from the germline V gene. The CDR3 has 15 amino acids. V gave up 5 bases and J gave up 1 base; unmatched junction bases: 4. The CDR3 is CASSPLAGGTDTQYF. The CDR3 nucleotides are TGTGCCAGCAGCCCGTTAGCGGGGGGCACAGATACGCAGTATTTT. Based on the CDR3 plus reference TRBV7-8 and TRBJ2-3, the full variable domain is GAGVSQSPRYKVAKRGQDVALRCDPISGHVSLFWYQQALGQGPEFLTYFQNEAQLDKSGLPSDRFFAERPEGSVSTLKIQRTQQEDSAVYLCASSPLAGGTDTQYFGPGTRLTVL.